The rows below give T cell receptor beta chains drawn from one sample of a study of cytomegalovirus exposure and HLA in healthy donors. Method: immunoSEQ multiplex PCR; TCRdb's copy keeps in-frame clones and lacks some. The profile shows about 48,000 clones, 88% of them singletons. Sequencing used PBMCs. These receptors were obtained from a woman aged 25-40 years in good health and CMV-seronegative. Each CDR3 is given with its conserved first and last residue. The order of the fields is V gene, clone size, D gene, J gene, CDR3 protein, CDR3 DNA. The D gene is left open where the match is weak. Clone size is not always given. Where it is, it says once, few, many or a class for expanded clones.

TRBV10-3,.,TRBD1,TRBJ1-5,CAISGTGGNQPQHF,TGTGCCATCAGCGGGACAGGGGGCAATCAGCCCCAGCATTTT
TRBV19,.,.,TRBJ1-2,CASSTDTRASGYGYTF,TGTGCCAGTAGTACCGATACACGGGCCTCGGGGTATGGCTACACCTTC
TRBV11-2,.,.,TRBJ1-1,CASRHGGVGNTEAFF,TGTGCCAGCAGGCATGGGGGGGTAGGGAACACTGAAGCTTTCTTT
TRBV10-1,.,TRBD2,TRBJ2-7,CASSESSTGGLYEQYF,TGCGCCAGCAGTGAGTCGAGTACGGGAGGTCTCTACGAGCAGTACTTC
TRBV6-1,.,TRBD1,TRBJ1-1,CASSQWDREAFF,TGTGCCAGCAGCCAATGGGACAGGGAAGCTTTCTTT
TRBV7-3,.,.,TRBJ1-3,CASSLVAGNTIYF,TGTGCCAGCAGCTTAGTAGCTGGAAACACCATATATTTT
TRBV30,.,TRBD1,TRBJ2-7,CAWKLTGGPYEQYF,TGTGCCTGGAAATTGACAGGGGGGCCCTACGAGCAGTACTTC
TRBV28,.,.,TRBJ1-1,CASSPRETEAFF,TGTGCCAGCAGTCCCCGGGAAACTGAAGCTTTCTTT
TRBV2,.,TRBD1,TRBJ2-7,CASRTGGGYEQYF,TGTGCCAGCAGGACAGGGGGTGGATACGAGCAGTACTTC
TRBV18,.,TRBD2,TRBJ2-1,CASSPRASGANNEQFF,TGTGCCAGCTCACCTAGGGCTAGCGGGGCCAACAATGAGCAGTTCTTC
TRBV6-5,few,.,TRBJ1-1,CASATGGNTEAFF,TGTGCCAGCGCCACGGGGGGGAACACTGAAGCTTTCTTT
TRBV14,.,.,TRBJ2-7,CASSLLNYEQYF,TGTGCCAGCAGCCTTCTAAATTACGAGCAGTACTTC
TRBV5-4,.,.,TRBJ1-2,CASSSNWGEGYTF,TGTGCCAGCAGCTCGAACTGGGGGGAAGGCTACACCTTC
TRBV30,.,TRBD2,TRBJ2-7,CAWGLAEGGYEQYF,TGTGCCTGGGGACTAGCGGAAGGGGGGTACGAGCAGTACTTC
TRBV28,.,TRBD1,TRBJ2-3,CASSWTGSTDTQYF,TGTGCCAGCAGTTGGACAGGGAGCACAGATACGCAGTATTTT
TRBV27,.,.,TRBJ2-2,CASSLGRSSTGELFF,TGTGCCAGCAGTTTAGGGCGCTCCTCCACCGGGGAGCTGTTTTTT
TRBV28,.,TRBD2,TRBJ2-1,CASGKTSGMDEQFF,TGTGCCAGCGGGAAAACTAGCGGGATGGATGAGCAGTTCTTC
TRBV5-1,.,.,TRBJ1-4,CASSLSPGRGEKLFF,TGCGCCAGCAGCTTGAGCCCAGGGAGGGGTGAAAAACTGTTTTTT
TRBV9,once,TRBD1,TRBJ1-2,CASSASTGVDYGYTF,TGTGCCAGCAGCGCCTCGACAGGGGTGGACTATGGCTACACCTTC
TRBV4-3,.,TRBD1,TRBJ1-4,CASSRKPTGGDWGLNEKLFF,TGCGCCAGCAGCCGTAAACCGACAGGGGGCGACTGGGGATTAAATGAAAAACTGTTTTTT
TRBV4-3,few,.,TRBJ1-1,CASSQAGNTEAFF,TGCGCCAGCAGCCAAGCCGGGAACACTGAAGCTTTCTTT
TRBV11-2,.,.,TRBJ2-1,CASSRLAPSYNEQFF,TGTGCCAGCAGCCGCCTAGCCCCCTCCTACAATGAGCAGTTCTTC
TRBV7-9,.,TRBD2,TRBJ2-7,CASSPSAGGLYEQYF,TGTGCCAGCAGCCCATCCGCGGGAGGGCTCTACGAGCAGTACTTC
TRBV6-6,.,.,TRBJ1-5,CASIREGESSNQPQHF,TGTGCCAGCATCCGCGAGGGGGAGTCCAGCAATCAGCCCCAGCATTTT
TRBV27,.,.,TRBJ2-7,CASSLRGTIYEQYF,TGTGCCAGCAGTTTAAGGGGGACCATCTACGAGCAGTACTTC
TRBV15,.,.,TRBJ2-3,CATSRIVASTDTQYF,TGTGCCACCAGCAGAATAGTAGCTAGCACAGATACGCAGTATTTT
TRBV4-1,.,.,TRBJ2-1,CASSQDPKGGVNEQFF,TGCGCCAGCAGCCAAGACCCCAAAGGGGGGGTCAATGAGCAGTTCTTC
TRBV27,.,.,TRBJ1-2,CASSLSRRDGYTF,TGTGCCAGCAGTTTATCCCGCAGGGATGGCTACACCTTC
TRBV9,.,TRBD2,TRBJ2-1,CASSVEGRAGGPHEQFF,TGTGCCAGCAGCGTAGAGGGTCGGGCGGGAGGGCCTCATGAGCAGTTCTTC
TRBV27,.,TRBD2,TRBJ2-2,CASSLSLAGGNTGELFF,TGTGCCAGCAGTTTGAGCCTAGCGGGAGGTAACACCGGGGAGCTGTTTTTT
TRBV6-5,.,.,TRBJ1-2,CASSYSGGAGYTF,TGTGCCAGCAGTTACTCGGGGGGTGCTGGCTACACCTTC
TRBV18,.,TRBD1,TRBJ2-1,CASSPGQVSYNEQFF,TGTGCCAGCTCACCAGGACAGGTCTCCTACAATGAGCAGTTCTTC